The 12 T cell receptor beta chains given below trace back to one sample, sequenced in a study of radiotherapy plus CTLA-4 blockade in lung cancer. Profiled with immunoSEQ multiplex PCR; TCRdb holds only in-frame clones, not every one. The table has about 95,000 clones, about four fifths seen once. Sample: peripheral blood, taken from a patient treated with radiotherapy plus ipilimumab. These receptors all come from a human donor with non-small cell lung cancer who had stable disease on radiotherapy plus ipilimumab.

The DNA of the CDR3 is TGCGCCAGCAGCGCCTCCCCGCGGGCGGGGCTCTCTGGGGCCAACGTCCTGACTTTC. This translates into CASSASPRAGLSGANVLTF. This chain uses TRBV5-1 with TRBJ2-6; tentatively, D is TRBD2 (6 bases). Trimming cost V 4 bases and J 0 bases, with 20 bases left between them. CDR3 length: 19 residues. Looked up from germline, CDR1 is SGHRS and CDR2 is YFSETQ. Together with reference TRBV5-1 and TRBJ2-6, the CDR3 gives the full variable domain: KAGVTQTPRYLIKTRGQQVTLSCSPISGHRSVSWYQQTPGQGLQFLFEYFSETQRNKGNFPGRFSGRQFSNSRSEMNVSTLELGDSALYLCASSASPRAGLSGANVLTFGAGSRLTVL.

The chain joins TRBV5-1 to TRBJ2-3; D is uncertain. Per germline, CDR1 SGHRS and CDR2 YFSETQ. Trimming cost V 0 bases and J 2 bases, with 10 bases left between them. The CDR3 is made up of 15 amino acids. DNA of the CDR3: TGCGCCAGCAGCTTGGCGGGCTTAGACACAGATACGCAGTATTTT. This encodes CASSLAGLDTDTQYF.

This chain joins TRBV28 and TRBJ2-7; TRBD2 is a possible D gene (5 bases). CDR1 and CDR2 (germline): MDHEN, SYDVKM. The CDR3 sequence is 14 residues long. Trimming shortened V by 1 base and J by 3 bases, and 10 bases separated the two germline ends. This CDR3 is CASSLSTTYYEQYF. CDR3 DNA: TGTGCCAGCAGTTTATCGACTACCTACTACGAGCAGTACTTC. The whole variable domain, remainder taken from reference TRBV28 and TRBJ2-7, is DVKVTQSSRYLVKRTGEKVFLECVQDMDHENMFWYRQDPGLGLRLIYFSYDVKMKEKGDIPEGYSVSREKKERFSLILESASTNQTSMYLCASSLSTTYYEQYFGPGTRLTVT.

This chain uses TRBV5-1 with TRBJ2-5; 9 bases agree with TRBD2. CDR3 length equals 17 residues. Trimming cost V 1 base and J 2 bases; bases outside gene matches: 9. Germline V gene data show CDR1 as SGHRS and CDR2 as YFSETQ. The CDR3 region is CASSLRASGINQETQYF. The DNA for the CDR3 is TGCGCCAGCAGCTTGAGGGCTAGCGGGATTAATCAAGAGACCCAGTACTTC.

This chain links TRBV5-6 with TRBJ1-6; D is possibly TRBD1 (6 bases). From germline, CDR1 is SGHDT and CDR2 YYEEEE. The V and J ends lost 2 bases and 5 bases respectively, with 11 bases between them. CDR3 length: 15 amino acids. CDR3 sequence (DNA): TGTGCCAGCAGCTTACAGGGCCTGAATAATTCACCCCTCCACTTT. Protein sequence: CASSLQGLNNSPLHF.

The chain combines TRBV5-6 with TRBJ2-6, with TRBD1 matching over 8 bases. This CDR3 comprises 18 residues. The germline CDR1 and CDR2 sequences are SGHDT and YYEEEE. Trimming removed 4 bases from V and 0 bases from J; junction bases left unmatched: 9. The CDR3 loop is CASSPRTGSNSGANVLTF. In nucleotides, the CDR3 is TGTGCCAGCAGCCCTCGGACAGGGTCCAACTCTGGGGCCAACGTCCTGACTTTC.

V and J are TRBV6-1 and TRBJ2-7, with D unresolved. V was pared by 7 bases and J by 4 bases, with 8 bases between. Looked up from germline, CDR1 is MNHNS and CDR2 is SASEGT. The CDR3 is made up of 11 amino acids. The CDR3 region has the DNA TGTGCCAGCATTGGATGGTACGAGCAGTACTTC. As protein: CASIGWYEQYF.

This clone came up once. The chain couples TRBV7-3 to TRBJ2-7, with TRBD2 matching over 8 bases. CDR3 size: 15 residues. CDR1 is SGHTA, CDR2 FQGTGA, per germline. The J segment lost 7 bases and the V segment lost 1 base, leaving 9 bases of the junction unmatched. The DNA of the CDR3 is TGTGCCAGCAGCTTAATAGCAGCGGGAGAGGTGGAGCAGTACTTC. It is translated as CASSLIAAGEVEQYF.

The CDR3 loop reads CASSLGDRGFTGELFF. CDR3 DNA: TGTGCCAGCAGCTTAGGTGACAGGGGTTTCACCGGGGAGCTGTTTTTT. The chain links TRBV7-8 to TRBJ2-2, with 8 bases that match TRBD1. From germline, CDR1 is SGHVS and CDR2 FQNEAQ. CDR3 size: 16 residues. J gave up 4 bases and V 1 base, and 5 bases lay outside the gene matches.

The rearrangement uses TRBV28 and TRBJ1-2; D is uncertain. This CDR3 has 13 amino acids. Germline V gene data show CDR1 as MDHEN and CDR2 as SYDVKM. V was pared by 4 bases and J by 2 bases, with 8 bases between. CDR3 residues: CASSWTGNYGYTF. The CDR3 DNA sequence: TGTGCCAGCAGTTGGACGGGGAACTATGGCTACACCTTC.

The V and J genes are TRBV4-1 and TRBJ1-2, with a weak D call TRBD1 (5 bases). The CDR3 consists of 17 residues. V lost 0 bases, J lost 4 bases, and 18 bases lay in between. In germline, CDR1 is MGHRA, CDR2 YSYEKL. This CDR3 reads CASSQEENSGHLYGYTF. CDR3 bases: TGCGCCAGCAGCCAAGAAGAGAACTCAGGACACCTCTATGGCTACACCTTC.

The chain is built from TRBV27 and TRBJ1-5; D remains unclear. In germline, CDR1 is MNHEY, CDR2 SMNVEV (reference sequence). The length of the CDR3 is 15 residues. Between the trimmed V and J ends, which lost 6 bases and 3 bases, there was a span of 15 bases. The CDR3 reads CASRSLGSDNQPQHF. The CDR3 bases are TGTGCCAGCAGATCCCTAGGGAGTGACAATCAGCCCCAGCATTTT.